One T cell receptor (beta chain) is described in this entry. This entry comes from a study of OX40 agonist ivuxolimab in advanced cancers. Sequenced by immunoSEQ multiplex PCR; TCRdb stores in-frame clones only, minus some. This table has more than 55,000 clones, approximately 89% appearing once. Germline CDR1 and CDR2: SGHKS and YYEKEE (reference sequence). The CDR3 is 14 residues long. Trimming shortened V by 0 bases and J by 5 bases, and 10 bases separated the two germline ends. The J gene is TRBJ2-3, the V gene TRBV5-5; possibly TRBD2 for D (5 bases). The receptor was derived from an adult with an advanced solid tumor such as melanoma, head and neck, liver or kidney cancer. Sequencing used CD4+ or CD8+ T cells sorted from blood, obtained in a trial of the OX40 agonist ivuxolimab. CDR3 protein: CASSLGGSGDTQYF. CDR3 nucleotides: TGTGCCAGCAGCTTGGGAGGGAGTGGAGATACGCAGTATTTT.